Shown below are 23 T cell receptor beta chains from a single sample sequenced in a study of shared clonotypes between healthy human individuals. Measured with immunoSEQ multiplex PCR; TCRdb has only the in-frame clones, and not every one. The repertoire holds fewer than 700,000 clones, around 95% seen once, with over 0.1% in the top ten. Naive CD8 cells comprised CD45RO-negative, CCR7-positively selected cells, excluding terminally differentiated effector memory CD45RA+ cells. The specimen sequenced was naive CD8+ T cells sorted from blood. Source of these receptors: a woman in her twenties or thirties in good health.

This chain links TRBV12-5 with TRBJ2-1, with D uncertain. Per germline, CDR1 LGHNT and CDR2 FRNRAP. The CDR3 runs 12 residues. The V gene lost 3 bases and the J gene lost 5 bases, with 5 bases spanning the gap. The CDR3 region is CASGFDNNEQFF. For the CDR3, the DNA is TGTGCTAGTGGTTTCGATAACAATGAGCAGTTCTTC. The variable domain in full, completed from reference TRBV12-5 and TRBJ2-1, reads DARVTQTPRHKVTEMGQEVTMRCQPILGHNTVFWYRQTMMQGLELLAYFRNRAPLDDSGMPKDRFSAEMPDATLATLKIQPSEPRDSAVYFCASGFDNNEQFFGPGTRLTVL.

The chain carries TRBV28 and TRBJ2-2; D gene unclear. The germline gives CDR1 MDHEN, CDR2 SYDVKM. Trimming cost V 1 base and J 0 bases, with 6 bases left between them. The length of the CDR3 is 15 residues. CDR3 sequence reads: CASSLYLANTGELFF. CDR3 nucleotide sequence: TGTGCCAGCAGTTTATACCTCGCGAACACCGGGGAGCTGTTTTTT.

The V and J genes are TRBV13 and TRBJ2-7; maybe TRBD2 (5 bases). Trimming took off 4 bases at V and 2 bases at J, with 9 bases between the two ends. This CDR3 has 13 amino acids. Germline V gives CDR1 PRHDT, CDR2 FYEKMQ (reference sequence). The CDR3 nucleotides read TGTGCCAGCAGCTCGAGGGCAACCTACGAGCAGTACTTC. Translation gives CASSSRATYEQYF.

The genes are TRBV5-1 and TRBJ2-7; maybe TRBD2 (6 bases). Trimming shortened V by 6 bases and J by 3 bases, and 16 bases separated the two germline ends. The CDR3 is 14 residues long. Per the germline V gene, CDR1 is SGHRS and CDR2 is YFSETQ. The CDR3 loop is CASTPRQGGYEQYF. The CDR3 DNA reads TGCGCCAGCACCCCCCGCCAGGGAGGCTACGAGCAGTACTTC.

The chain employs TRBV2 and TRBJ2-2, with D maybe TRBD2 (5 bases). V was trimmed by 7 bases and J by 4 bases, leaving 10 bases between them. The CDR3 sequence is 13 residues long. Germline assignment: CDR1 SNHLY and CDR2 FYNNEI. The CDR3 sequence is CASTDSGTGELFF. The DNA for the CDR3 is TGTGCCAGCACGGACTCCGGCACCGGGGAGCTGTTTTTT. Using reference TRBV2 and TRBJ2-2 for the parts outside the CDR3, the full variable domain is EPEVTQTPSHQVTQMGQEVILRCVPISNHLYFYWYRQILGQKVEFLVSFYNNEISEKSEIFDDQFSVERPDGSNFTLKIRSTKLEDSAMYFCASTDSGTGELFFGEGSRLTVL.

This clone was seen only once. The chain is built from TRBV27 and TRBJ2-7, with 8 bases that match TRBD2. The trim removed 2 bases at V and 4 bases at J, leaving 4 bases unmatched. Germline loops: CDR1 MNHEY, CDR2 SMNVEV (reference sequence). This CDR3 is 14 amino acids long. DNA of the CDR3: TGTGCCAGCAGTTTAGCGGGAGGATGGTACGAGCAGTACTTC. Translated: CASSLAGGWYEQYF.

V is TRBV28 and J is TRBJ1-2; D gene unclear. CDR1 and CDR2 from the germline V gene are MDHEN and SYDVKM. Trimming took off 3 bases at V and 7 bases at J, with 9 bases between the two ends. This CDR3 comprises 12 residues. This chain's CDR3 is CASSFDGGGYTF. The CDR3 DNA reads as TGTGCCAGCAGTTTCGACGGCGGTGGCTACACCTTC.

V and J are TRBV19 and TRBJ2-7, with TRBD1 matching over 9 bases. Trimming cost V 6 bases and J 4 bases; bases outside gene matches: 7. Germline lookup yields CDR1 LNHDA and CDR2 SQIVND (reference sequence). The CDR3 totals 14 residues. The CDR3 nucleotides read TGTGCCAGTAGACCGGGACAGGGAGGGTACGAGCAGTACTTC. It specifies CASRPGQGGYEQYF.

As concerns this clone: Additional DNA sequences in this sample encode the identical CDR3. The chain combines TRBV9 with TRBJ2-2; D is uncertain. The V gene's germline CDR1 is SGDLS and CDR2 YYNGEE. V was cut by 0 bases and J by 6 bases, with 3 bases left in between. The CDR3 loop spans 12 amino acids. The CDR3 bases are TGTGCCAGCAGCGTAGTCCCCGGGGAGCTGTTTTTT. The encoded protein is CASSVVPGELFF.

The rearrangement links TRBV21-1 to TRBJ2-7; TRBD2, the D gene given by the table, was not confirmed from the DNA. TRBV21-1 is designated a pseudogene. The CDR3 consists of 12 residues. CDR3 loop: CASSYGVGEQYF. CDR3 bases: TGTGCCAGCAGCTACGGGGTTGGGGAGCAGTACTTC.

The rearrangement links TRBV5-1 to TRBJ2-1; 7 positions agree with TRBD2. The germline CDR1 and CDR2 sequences are SGHRS and YFSETQ. V dropped 2 bases and J dropped 6; count of bases not matched to a gene: 11. The CDR3 totals 16 residues. The CDR3 reads CASSFRTSGAGNEQFF. The CDR3 DNA follows: TGCGCCAGCAGCTTCCGGACTAGTGGGGCCGGCAATGAGCAGTTCTTC. Supplemented by reference TRBV5-1 and TRBJ2-1, the full variable domain reads KAGVTQTPRYLIKTRGQQVTLSCSPISGHRSVSWYQQTPGQGLQFLFEYFSETQRNKGNFPGRFSGRQFSNSRSEMNVSTLELGDSALYLCASSFRTSGAGNEQFFGPGTRLTVL.

This clone was detected only once. The junction and the germline gene differ at one end; a read error may be behind it. V is TRBV27 and J is TRBJ2-1, with D perhaps matching TRBD1 or TRBD2 (5 bases each). The germline CDR1 and CDR2 sequences are MNHEY and SMNVEV (reference sequence). The CDR3 is made up of 15 amino acids. The CDR3 region is CASHMGTGTYNEQFF. The CDR3 nucleotides read TGTGCCAGCCACATGGGAACGGGGACCTATAATGAGCAGTTCTTC.

The rearrangement joins TRBV28 to TRBJ2-7, with D maybe TRBD2 (6 bases). V was shortened by 5 bases and J by 7 bases, with 21 bases between the two germline ends. From germline, CDR1 is MDHEN and CDR2 SYDVKM. This CDR3 comprises 15 residues. CDR3 coding DNA: TGTGCCAGCAGTCGGGGACCGGGACTGGGGGATGAGCAGTACTTC. This sequence encodes CASSRGPGLGDEQYF.

V usage is TRBV11-2 and J usage is TRBJ2-7; the match to TRBD1 covers 9 bases. From germline, CDR1 is SGHAT and CDR2 FQNNGV. V lost 2 bases and J lost 3; bases outside the gene matches: 5. The CDR3 is 15 residues long. For the CDR3, the DNA is TGTGCCAGCAGCTTAAGGACAGGGGAAAGCTACGAGCAGTACTTC. Protein sequence: CASSLRTGESYEQYF.

The chain couples TRBV28 to TRBJ2-1; D is ambiguous. CDR1 is MDHEN and CDR2 is SYDVKM in the germline V gene. This CDR3 contains 11 residues. Trimming left V 5 bases short and J 6 bases short, with 5 bases between. CDR3 region: CASSRSNEQFF. CDR3 bases: TGTGCCAGCAGTCGTAGCAATGAGCAGTTCTTC.

J is TRBJ2-3 and V is TRBV2, with TRBD2 identical over 8 bases. CDR3 length: 15 residues. Germline V gives CDR1 SNHLY, CDR2 FYNNEI. The junction had 4 bases not matched to a gene; V was cut back by 1 base and J by 4 bases. Here the CDR3 reads CASSEGGGPSDTQYF. The DNA for the CDR3 is TGTGCCAGCAGTGAAGGCGGGGGGCCTTCAGATACGCAGTATTTT. Combining the CDR3 with reference TRBV2 and TRBJ2-3 gives the whole variable domain EPEVTQTPSHQVTQMGQEVILRCVPISNHLYFYWYRQILGQKVEFLVSFYNNEISEKSEIFDDQFSVERPDGSNFTLKIRSTKLEDSAMYFCASSEGGGPSDTQYFGPGTRLTVL.

The genes are TRBV7-2 and TRBJ2-7, with D possibly called TRBD1 or TRBD2 (6 bases each). The V gene's germline CDR1 is SGHTA and CDR2 FQGNSA. Trimming shortened V by 1 base and J by 3 bases, and 13 bases separated the two germline ends. The CDR3 sequence is 15 residues long. The CDR3 DNA reads TGTGCCAGCAGCTTAGAGGGGGGAGCGTACTACGAGCAGTACTTC. Its protein product is CASSLEGGAYYEQYF.

The chain carries TRBV28 and TRBJ2-7, with TRBD2 as a possible D gene (7 bases). Germline assignment: CDR1 MDHEN and CDR2 SYDVKM. Trimming removed 8 bases from V and 1 base from J, with 15 bases in between. The CDR3 loop spans 14 amino acids. The CDR3, as DNA: TGTGCCAGCGTTGGGGGGGGCCATTCCTACGAGCAGTACTTC. It yields the protein CASVGGGHSYEQYF.

Concerning this clone itself: A junction end diverges from the germline sequence, so it may reflect a read error. The chain recombines TRBV27 with TRBJ2-7; D possibly corresponds to TRBD1 (6 bases). The CDR3 has 16 residues. Germline CDR1 MNHEY, CDR2 SMNVEV (reference sequence). The CDR3 is CASSQNSWTVSNEQYF. For the CDR3, the DNA is TGTGCCAGCAGTCAAAACTCTTGGACAGTCTCCAACGAGCAGTACTTC.

This clone was counted a single time. Distinct nucleotide sequences in the sample also encode this CDR3. The gene calls are TRBV7-9 and TRBJ1-2; no reliable D call. Trimming left V 1 base short and J 4 bases short, with 7 bases between. The germline V gene encodes CDR1 SEHNR and CDR2 FQNEAQ (reference sequence). The length of the CDR3 is 13 residues. The CDR3 coding sequence is TGTGCCAGCAGCTTAGTCGGTCCCTATGGCTACACCTTC. Protein product: CASSLVGPYGYTF.

The V call is TRBV5-6, the J call TRBJ2-5, with TRBD2 matching over 9 bases. The V segment lost 0 bases and the J segment 5 bases; nucleotides outside the gene matches: 5. This CDR3 is 15 amino acids long. From germline, CDR1 is SGHDT and CDR2 YYEEEE. This CDR3 reads CASSLEVAGDETQYF. DNA for the CDR3: TGTGCCAGCAGCTTGGAGGTAGCGGGAGATGAGACCCAGTACTTC.

With respect to this clone: With a much larger clone just one base away, this may be a read error. This chain joins TRBV5-4 and TRBJ1-1, with D unclear. The V gene lost 1 base and the J gene lost 4 bases, with 2 bases spanning the gap. Germline V gene sequence: CDR1 SGHNT, CDR2 YYREEE (reference sequence). This CDR3 has 11 amino acids. CDR3 protein: CASSLSTEAFF. DNA of the CDR3: TGTGCCAGCAGCTTGAGCACTGAAGCTTTCTTT.

The rearrangement uses TRBV11-2 and TRBJ2-1; D call uncertain. This CDR3 is 13 amino acids long. With 5 bases removed from V and 4 bases from J, the gap between germline ends came to 9 bases. Germline V gene sequence: CDR1 SGHAT, CDR2 FQNNGV. CDR3 DNA: TGTGCCAGCAGCCAGGTTAGTTACAATGAGCAGTTCTTC. It yields the protein CASSQVSYNEQFF.